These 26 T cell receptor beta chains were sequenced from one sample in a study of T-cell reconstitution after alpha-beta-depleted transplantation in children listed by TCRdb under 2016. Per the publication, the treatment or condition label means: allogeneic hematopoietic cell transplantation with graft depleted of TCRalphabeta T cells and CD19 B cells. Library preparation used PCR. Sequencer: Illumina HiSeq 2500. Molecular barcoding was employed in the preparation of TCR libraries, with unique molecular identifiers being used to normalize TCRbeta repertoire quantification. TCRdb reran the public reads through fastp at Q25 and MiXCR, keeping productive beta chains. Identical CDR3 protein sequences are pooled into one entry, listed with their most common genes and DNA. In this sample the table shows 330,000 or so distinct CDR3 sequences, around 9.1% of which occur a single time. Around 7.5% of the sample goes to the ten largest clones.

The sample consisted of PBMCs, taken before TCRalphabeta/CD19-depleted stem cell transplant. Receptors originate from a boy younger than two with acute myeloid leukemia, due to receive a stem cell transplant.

As DNA, the CDR3 is TGTGCCATCAGTGAGTCGCAGGTTTCGCAAGAGACCCAGTACTTC. Translation: CAISESQVSQETQYF. The chain is built from TRBV10-3 and TRBJ2-5; D remains unclear. The germline V gene encodes CDR1 ENHRY and CDR2 SYGVKD. The CDR3 sequence is 15 residues long. V lost 0 bases, J lost 2 bases, and 10 bases lay in between.

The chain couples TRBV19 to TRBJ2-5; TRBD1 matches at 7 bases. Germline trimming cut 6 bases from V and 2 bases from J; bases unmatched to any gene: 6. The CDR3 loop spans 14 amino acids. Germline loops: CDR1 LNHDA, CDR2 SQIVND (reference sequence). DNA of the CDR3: TGTGCCAGTAGAAGACAGGGACGGCAAGAGACCCAGTACTTC. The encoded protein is CASRRQGRQETQYF.

CDR3 in amino acids: CSASPSTSGAETQYF. CDR3 in DNA: TGCAGTGCTAGCCCCTCGACTAGCGGGGCAGAGACCCAGTACTTC. The chain couples TRBV20-1 to TRBJ2-5, with 11 bases fitting TRBD2. The V gene end was trimmed by 3 bases and the J gene end by 4 bases; junction bases not matched to a gene: 7. CDR1 and CDR2 from the germline V gene are DFQATT and SNEGSKA (reference sequence). The CDR3 is 15 residues long.

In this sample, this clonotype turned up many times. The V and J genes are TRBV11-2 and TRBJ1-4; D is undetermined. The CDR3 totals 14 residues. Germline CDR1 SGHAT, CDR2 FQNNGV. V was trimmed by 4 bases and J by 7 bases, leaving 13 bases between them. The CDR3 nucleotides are TGTGCCAGCAGCTCCCCCTTAGGCGGTGAAAAACTGTTTTTT. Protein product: CASSSPLGGEKLFF.

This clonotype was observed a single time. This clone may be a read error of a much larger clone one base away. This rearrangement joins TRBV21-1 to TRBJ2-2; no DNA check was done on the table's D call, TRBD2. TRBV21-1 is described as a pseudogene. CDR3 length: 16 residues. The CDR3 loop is CASSNEGGSDTGELFF. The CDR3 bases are TGTGCCAGCAGCAACGAGGGAGGGAGCGACACCGGGGAGCTGTTTTTT.

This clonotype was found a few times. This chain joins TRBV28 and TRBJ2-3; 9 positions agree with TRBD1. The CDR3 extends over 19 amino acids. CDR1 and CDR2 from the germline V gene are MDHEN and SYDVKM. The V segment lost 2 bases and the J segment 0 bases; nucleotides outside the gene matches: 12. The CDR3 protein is CASSLTGGYDFSSTDTQYF. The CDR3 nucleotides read TGTGCCAGCAGTTTAACAGGGGGCTACGATTTTTCTAGCACAGATACGCAGTATTTT.

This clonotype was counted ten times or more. For the CDR3, the DNA is TGTGCCAGCAGCTTACAGGGGAGAAACACCGGGGAGCTGTTTTTT. Protein: CASSLQGRNTGELFF. The chain is built from TRBV7-2 and TRBJ2-2; weak D call: TRBD1 (6 bases). The V gene lost 2 bases and the J gene lost 2 bases, with 9 bases spanning the gap. Germline-derived CDR1 and CDR2 are SGHTA and FQGNSA. The CDR3 covers 15 residues.

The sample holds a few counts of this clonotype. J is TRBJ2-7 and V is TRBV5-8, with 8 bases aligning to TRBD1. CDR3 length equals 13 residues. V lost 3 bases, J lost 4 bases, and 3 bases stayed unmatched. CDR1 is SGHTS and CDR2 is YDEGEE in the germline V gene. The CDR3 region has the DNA TGTGCCAGCAGCTGGGACAGGTGGTACGAGCAGTACTTC. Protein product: CASSWDRWYEQYF.

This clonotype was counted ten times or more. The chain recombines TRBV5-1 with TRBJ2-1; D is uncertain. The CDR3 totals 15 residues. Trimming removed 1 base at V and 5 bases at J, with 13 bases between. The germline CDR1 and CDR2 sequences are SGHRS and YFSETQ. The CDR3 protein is CASSLSGYTNNEQFF. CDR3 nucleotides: TGCGCCAGCAGCTTGTCCGGGTATACCAACAATGAGCAGTTCTTC.

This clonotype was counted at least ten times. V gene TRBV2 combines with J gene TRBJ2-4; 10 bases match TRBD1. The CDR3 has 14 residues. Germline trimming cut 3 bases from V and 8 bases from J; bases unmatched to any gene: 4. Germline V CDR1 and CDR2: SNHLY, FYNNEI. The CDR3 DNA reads TGTGCCAGCAGTGACCGGACAGGGGGGGACATTCAGTACTTC. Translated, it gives CASSDRTGGDIQYF.

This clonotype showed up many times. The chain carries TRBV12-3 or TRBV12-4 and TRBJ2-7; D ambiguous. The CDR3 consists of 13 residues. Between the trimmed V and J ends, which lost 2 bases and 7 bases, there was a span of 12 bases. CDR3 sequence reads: CASSLNFFGEQYF. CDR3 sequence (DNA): TGTGCCAGCAGTTTAAACTTCTTTGGGGAGCAGTACTTC.

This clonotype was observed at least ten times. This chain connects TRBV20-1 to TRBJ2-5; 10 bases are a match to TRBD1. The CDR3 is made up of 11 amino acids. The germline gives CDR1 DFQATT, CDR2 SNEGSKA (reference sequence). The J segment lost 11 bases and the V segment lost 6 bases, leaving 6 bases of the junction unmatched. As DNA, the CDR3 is TGCAGTGCCAGGACAGGGGGAGGACAGTACTTC. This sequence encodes CSARTGGGQYF.

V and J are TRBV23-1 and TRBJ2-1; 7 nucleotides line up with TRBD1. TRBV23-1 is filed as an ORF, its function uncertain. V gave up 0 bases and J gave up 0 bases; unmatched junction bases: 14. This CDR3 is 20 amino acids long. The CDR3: CASSQSAPDRPRSSYNEQFF. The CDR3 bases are TGCGCCAGCAGTCAATCTGCCCCGGACAGGCCCCGTAGCTCCTACAATGAGCAGTTCTTC.

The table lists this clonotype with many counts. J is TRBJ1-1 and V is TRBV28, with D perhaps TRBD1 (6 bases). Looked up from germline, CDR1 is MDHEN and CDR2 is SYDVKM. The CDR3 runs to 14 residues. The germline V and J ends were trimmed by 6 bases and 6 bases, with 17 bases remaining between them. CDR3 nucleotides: TGTGCCAGCAGCCTCGCAACAGGGCATCCTGAAGCTTTCTTT. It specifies CASSLATGHPEAFF.

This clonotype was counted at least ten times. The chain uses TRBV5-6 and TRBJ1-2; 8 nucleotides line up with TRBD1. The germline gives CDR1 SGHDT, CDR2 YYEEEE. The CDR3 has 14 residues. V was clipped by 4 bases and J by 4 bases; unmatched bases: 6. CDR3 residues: CASSRTGPSYGYTF. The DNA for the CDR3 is TGTGCCAGCAGCCGGACAGGGCCCTCCTATGGCTACACCTTC.

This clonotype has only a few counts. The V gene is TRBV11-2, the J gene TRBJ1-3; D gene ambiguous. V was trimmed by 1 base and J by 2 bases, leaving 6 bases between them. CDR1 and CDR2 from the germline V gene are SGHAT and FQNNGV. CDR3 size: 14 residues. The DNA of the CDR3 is TGTGCCAGCAGCTTAGGGGCCCCTGGAAACACCATATATTTT. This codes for CASSLGAPGNTIYF.

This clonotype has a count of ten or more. The CDR3, as DNA: TGCAGTGCGCTACAGGGGGCGTATAGCAATCAGCCCCAGCATTTT. Translation: CSALQGAYSNQPQHF. V and J are TRBV20-1 and TRBJ1-5; 9 nucleotides agree with TRBD1. This CDR3 spans 15 amino acids. Germline CDR1 and CDR2: DFQATT and SNEGSKA (reference sequence). Losses at the gene ends were 6 bases for V and 0 bases for J; bases not matched to a gene: 6.

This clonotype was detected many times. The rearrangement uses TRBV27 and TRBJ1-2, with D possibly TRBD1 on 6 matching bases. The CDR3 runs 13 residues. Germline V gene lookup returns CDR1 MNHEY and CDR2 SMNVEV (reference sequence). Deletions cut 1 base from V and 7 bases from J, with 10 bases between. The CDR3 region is CASSLLGAVGYTF. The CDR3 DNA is TGTGCCAGCAGTTTATTGGGGGCGGTTGGCTACACCTTC.

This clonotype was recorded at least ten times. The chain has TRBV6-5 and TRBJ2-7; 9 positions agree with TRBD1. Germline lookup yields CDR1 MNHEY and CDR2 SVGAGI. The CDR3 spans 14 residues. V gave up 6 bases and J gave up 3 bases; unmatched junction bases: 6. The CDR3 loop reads CASRARQGVYEQYF. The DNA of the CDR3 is TGTGCCAGCAGGGCAAGACAGGGGGTCTACGAGCAGTACTTC.

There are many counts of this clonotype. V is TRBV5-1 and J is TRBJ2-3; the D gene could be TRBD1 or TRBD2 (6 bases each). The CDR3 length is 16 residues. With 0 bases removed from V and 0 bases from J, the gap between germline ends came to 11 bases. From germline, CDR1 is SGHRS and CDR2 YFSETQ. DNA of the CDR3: TGCGCCAGCAGCTTGGCGAGGGGGAGGAGCACAGATACGCAGTATTTT. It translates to CASSLARGRSTDTQYF.

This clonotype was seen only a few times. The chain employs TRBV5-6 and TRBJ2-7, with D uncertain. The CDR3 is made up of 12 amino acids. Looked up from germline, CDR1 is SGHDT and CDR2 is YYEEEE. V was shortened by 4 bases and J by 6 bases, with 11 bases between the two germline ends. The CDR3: CASSARYGEQYF. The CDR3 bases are TGTGCCAGCAGCGCGAGGTACGGCGAGCAGTACTTC.

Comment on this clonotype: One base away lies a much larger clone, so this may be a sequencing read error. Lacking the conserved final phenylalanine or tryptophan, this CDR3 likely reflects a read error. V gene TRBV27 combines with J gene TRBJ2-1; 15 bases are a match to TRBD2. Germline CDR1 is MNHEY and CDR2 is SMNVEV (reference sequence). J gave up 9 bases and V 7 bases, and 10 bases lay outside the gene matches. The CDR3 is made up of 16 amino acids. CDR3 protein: CASNLRTSGRAGEQFS. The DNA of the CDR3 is TGTGCCAGCAACCTCAGGACTAGCGGGAGGGCGGGTGAGCAGTTCTCG.

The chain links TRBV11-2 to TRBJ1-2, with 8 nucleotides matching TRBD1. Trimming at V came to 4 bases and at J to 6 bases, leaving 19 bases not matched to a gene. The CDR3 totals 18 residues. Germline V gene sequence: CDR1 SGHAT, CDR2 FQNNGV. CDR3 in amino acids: CASSSLRGLQGSEDGYTF. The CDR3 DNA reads TGTGCCAGCAGCTCCCTCAGGGGGCTACAGGGGTCTGAGGATGGCTACACCTTC.

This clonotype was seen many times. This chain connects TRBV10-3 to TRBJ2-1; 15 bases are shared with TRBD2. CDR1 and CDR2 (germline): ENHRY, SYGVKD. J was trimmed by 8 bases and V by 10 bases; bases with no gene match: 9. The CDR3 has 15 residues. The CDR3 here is CATSGTSGRLYEQFF. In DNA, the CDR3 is TGTGCCACGAGCGGGACTAGCGGGAGGCTCTATGAGCAGTTCTTC.

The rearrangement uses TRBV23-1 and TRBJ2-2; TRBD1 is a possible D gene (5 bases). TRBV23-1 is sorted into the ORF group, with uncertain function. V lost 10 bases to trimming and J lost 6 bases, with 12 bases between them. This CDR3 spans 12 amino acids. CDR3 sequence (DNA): TGCGCCACAGATGGGGCGGCCGGGGAGCTGTTTTTT. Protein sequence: CATDGAAGELFF.

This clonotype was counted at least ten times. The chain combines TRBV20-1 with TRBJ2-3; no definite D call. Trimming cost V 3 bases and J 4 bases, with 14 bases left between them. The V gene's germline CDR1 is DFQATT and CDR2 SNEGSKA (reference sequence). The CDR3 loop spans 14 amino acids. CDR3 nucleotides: TGCAGTGCTAGGGCCTTAGGGCGGTCAGATACGCAGTATTTT. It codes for CSARALGRSDTQYF.